Following are 2 T cell receptor beta chains from one sample sequenced in a study of blood T cell repertoires in COVID-19 (dated by TCRdb to 2018 to 2021). Receptor libraries were prepared by the immunoSEQ multiplex PCR assay. TCRdb mirrors the immuneACCESS table, restricted to in-frame sequences. Some clones are absent from its copies; in checked studies, under half trace to an unresolved V gene, and the reason for the others is unknown. The sample profile shows tens of thousands of clones; about 86% of them were found once. The ten largest clones represent under 6% of the sample. Sequenced input: peripheral blood. Every receptor here comes from a woman aged 55-69 years with acute or convalescent COVID-19.

The chain has TRBV3-1 (or the pseudogene TRBV3-2) and TRBJ1-1, with D tentatively TRBD1 (6 bases). Deletions cut 5 bases from V and 0 bases from J, with 10 bases between. Germline V gene lookup returns CDR1 LGHDT and CDR2 YNNKEL (reference sequence). This CDR3 region has 14 residues. The CDR3 bases are TGTGCCAGCAGCAAGACAGGAATGAACACTGAAGCTTTCTTT. It encodes CASSKTGMNTEAFF.

The gene calls are TRBV5-4 and TRBJ1-5, with a weak D call TRBD1 (6 bases). The length of the CDR3 is 13 residues. Germline loops: CDR1 SGHNT, CDR2 YYREEE (reference sequence). V was pared by 0 bases and J by 5 bases, with 6 bases between. The chain's CDR3 is CASSLDRDQPQHF. The CDR3 DNA follows: TGTGCCAGCAGCTTGGACAGGGATCAGCCCCAGCATTTT.